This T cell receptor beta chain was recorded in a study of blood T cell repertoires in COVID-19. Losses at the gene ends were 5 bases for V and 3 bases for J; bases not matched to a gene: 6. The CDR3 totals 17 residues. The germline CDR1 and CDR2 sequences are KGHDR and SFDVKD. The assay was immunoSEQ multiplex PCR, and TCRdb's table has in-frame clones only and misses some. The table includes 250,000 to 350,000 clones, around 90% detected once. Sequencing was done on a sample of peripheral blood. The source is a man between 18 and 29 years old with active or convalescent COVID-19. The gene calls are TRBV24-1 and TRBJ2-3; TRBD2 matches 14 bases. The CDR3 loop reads CATSGGLAGVGTDTQYF. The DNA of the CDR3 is TGTGCCACCAGTGGGGGACTAGCGGGGGTCGGGACAGATACGCAGTATTTT.